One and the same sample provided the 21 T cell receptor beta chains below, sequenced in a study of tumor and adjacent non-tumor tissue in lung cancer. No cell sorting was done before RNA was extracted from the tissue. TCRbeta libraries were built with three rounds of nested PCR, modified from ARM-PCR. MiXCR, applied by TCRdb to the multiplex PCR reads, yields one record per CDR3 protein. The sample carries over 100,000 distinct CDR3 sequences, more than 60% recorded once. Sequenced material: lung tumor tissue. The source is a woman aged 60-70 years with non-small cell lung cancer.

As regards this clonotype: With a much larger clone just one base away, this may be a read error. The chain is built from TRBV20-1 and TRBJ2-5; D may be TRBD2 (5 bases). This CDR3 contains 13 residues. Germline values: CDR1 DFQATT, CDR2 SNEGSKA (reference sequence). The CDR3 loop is CSTRYSVEETQYF. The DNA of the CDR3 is TGCAGTACTAGATACTCGGTAGAAGAGACCCAGTACTTC.

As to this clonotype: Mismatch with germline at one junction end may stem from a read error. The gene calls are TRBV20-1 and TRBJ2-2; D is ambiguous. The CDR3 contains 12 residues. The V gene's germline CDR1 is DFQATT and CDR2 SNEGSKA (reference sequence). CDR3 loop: CSAISNTRELFF. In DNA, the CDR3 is TGTAGTGCTATATCGAACACCAGGGAGCTGTTTTTT.

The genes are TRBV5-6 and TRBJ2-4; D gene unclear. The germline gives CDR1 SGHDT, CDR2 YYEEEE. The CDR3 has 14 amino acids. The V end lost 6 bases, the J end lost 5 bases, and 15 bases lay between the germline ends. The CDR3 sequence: CASTLGSAENIQYF. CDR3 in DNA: TGTGCCAGCACCCTGGGGTCCGCCGAAAACATTCAGTACTTC.

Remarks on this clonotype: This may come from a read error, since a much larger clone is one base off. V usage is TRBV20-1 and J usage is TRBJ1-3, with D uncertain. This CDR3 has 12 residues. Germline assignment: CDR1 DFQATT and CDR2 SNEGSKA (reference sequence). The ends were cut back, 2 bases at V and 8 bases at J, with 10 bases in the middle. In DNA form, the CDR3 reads TGCAGTGCTAGAAGCCCCCCAGACACCATATATTTT. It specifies CSARSPPDTIYF.

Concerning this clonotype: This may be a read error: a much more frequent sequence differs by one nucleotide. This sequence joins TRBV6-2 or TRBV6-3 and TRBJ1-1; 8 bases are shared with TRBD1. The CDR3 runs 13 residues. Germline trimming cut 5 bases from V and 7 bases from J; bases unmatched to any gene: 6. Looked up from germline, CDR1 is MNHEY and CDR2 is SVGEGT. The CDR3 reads CASSRTGIGEAFF. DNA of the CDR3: TGTGCCAGCAGTCGGACAGGGATAGGTGAAGCTTTCTTT.

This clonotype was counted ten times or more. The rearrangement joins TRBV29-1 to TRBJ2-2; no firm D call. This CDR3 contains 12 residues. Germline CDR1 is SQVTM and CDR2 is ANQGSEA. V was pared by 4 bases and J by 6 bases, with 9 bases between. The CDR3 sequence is CSVVRGPGELFF. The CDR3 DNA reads TGCAGCGTTGTCCGAGGCCCCGGGGAGCTGTTTTTT.

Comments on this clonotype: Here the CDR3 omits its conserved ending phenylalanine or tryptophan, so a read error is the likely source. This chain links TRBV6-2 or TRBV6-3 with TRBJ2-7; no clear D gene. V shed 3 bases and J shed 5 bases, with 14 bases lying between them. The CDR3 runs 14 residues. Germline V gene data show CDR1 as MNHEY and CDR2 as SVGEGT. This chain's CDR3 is CASSYTGNVDEQYL. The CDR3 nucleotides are TGTGCCAGCAGTTATACGGGTAATGTGGACGAGCAGTACTTA.

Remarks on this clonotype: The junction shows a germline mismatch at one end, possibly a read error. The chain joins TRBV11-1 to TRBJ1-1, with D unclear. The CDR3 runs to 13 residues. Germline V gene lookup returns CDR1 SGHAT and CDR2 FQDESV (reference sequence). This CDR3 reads CASISDMVTEAFF. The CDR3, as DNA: TGCGCCAGCATCTCCGACATGGTGACTGAAGCTTTCTTT.

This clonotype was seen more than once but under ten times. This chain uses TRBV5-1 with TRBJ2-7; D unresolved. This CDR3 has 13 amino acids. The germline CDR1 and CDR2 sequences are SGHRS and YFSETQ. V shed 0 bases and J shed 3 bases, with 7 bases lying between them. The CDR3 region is CASSLDGFYEQYF. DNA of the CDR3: TGCGCCAGCAGCTTGGACGGTTTCTACGAGCAGTACTTC.

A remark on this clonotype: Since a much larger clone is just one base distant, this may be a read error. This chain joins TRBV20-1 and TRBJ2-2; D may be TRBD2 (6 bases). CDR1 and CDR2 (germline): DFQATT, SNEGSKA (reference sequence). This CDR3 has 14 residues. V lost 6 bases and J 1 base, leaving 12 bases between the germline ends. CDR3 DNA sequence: TGCAGTGCGGTAGCGGTAGGGAACACCGGGGAGCTGTTTTTT. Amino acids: CSAVAVGNTGELFF.

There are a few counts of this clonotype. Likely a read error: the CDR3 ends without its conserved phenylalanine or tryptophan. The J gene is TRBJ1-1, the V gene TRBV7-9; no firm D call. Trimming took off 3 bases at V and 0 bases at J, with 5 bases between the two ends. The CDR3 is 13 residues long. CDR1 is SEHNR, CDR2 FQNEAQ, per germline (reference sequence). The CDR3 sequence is CASSFGLNTEAFV. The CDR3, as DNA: TGTGCCAGCAGCTTTGGTTTGAACACTGAAGCTTTCGTT.

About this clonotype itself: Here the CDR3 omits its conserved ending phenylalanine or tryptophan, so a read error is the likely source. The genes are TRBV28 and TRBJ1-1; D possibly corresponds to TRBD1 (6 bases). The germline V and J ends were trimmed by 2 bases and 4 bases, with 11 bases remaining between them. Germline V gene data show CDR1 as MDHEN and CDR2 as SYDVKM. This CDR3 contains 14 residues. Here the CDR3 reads CASSLRQGITEAFL. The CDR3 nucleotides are TGTGCCAGCAGTTTAAGGCAGGGGATCACTGAAGCTTTCCTT.

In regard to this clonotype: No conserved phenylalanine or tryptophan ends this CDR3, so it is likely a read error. In nucleotides, the CDR3 is TGTGCCTGCAGATTGGTACAGACCTACGAGCAGTACTTA. Translating gives CACRLVQTYEQYL. V and J are TRBV4-2 and TRBJ2-7; D gene uncertain. The CDR3 consists of 13 residues. Germline CDR1 LGHNA, CDR2 YNFKEQ.

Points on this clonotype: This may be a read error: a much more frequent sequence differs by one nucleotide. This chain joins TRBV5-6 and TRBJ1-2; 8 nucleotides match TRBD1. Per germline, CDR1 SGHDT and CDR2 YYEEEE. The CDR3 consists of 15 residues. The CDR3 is CANSQDRGSGYGYTF. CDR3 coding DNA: TGTGCCAACAGCCAAGACAGGGGATCGGGCTATGGCTACACCTTC.

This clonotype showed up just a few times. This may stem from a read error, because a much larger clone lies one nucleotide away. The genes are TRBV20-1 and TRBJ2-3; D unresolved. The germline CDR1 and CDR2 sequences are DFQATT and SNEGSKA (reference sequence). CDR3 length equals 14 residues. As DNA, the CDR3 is TGCAGTGTTAGAGGTAGTTTACTTCGGGATACGCAGTATTTT. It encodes CSVRGSLLRDTQYF.

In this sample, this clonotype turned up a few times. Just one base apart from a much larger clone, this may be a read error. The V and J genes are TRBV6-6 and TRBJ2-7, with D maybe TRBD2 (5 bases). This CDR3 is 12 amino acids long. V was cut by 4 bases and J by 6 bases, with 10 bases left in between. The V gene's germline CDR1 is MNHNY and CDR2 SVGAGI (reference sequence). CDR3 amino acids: CASSLTNCEQYF. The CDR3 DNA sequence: TGTGCCAGCAGTTTGACTAACTGCGAGCAGTACTTC.

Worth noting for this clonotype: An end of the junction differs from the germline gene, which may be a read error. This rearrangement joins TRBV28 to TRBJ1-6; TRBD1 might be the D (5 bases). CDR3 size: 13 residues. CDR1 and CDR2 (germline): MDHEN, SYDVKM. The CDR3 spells CDSEGDRNSPLHF. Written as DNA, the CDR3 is TGTGACAGCGAAGGGGACCGAAATTCACCCCTCCACTTT.

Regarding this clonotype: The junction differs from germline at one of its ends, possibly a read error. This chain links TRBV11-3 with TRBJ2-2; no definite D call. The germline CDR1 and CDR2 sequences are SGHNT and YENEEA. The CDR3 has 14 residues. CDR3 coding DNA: TGTGCCAGAAGCTTAGTCTCGAACAGCTGGGAGCTGTTTTTT. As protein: CARSLVSNSWELFF.

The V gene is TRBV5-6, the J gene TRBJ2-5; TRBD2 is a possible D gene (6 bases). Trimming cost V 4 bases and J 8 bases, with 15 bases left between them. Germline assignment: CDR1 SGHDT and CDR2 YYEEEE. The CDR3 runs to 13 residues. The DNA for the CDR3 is TGTGCCAGCAGCGTGGGACTGCCAGTAACCCAGTACTTC. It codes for CASSVGLPVTQYF.

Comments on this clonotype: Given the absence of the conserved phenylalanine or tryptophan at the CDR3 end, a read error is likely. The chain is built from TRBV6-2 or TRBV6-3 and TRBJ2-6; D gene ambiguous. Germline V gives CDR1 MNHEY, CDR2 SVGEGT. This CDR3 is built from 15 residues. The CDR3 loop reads CASSYSASGVNVLTL. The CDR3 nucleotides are TGTGCCAGCAGTTATTCGGCCTCTGGGGTCAACGTCCTGACTCTC.

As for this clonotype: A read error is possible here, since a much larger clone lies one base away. The CDR3: CASNPGLAGADTQYF. The CDR3 bases are TGCGCCAGCAACCCGGGACTAGCGGGAGCAGATACGCAGTATTTT. The chain links TRBV10-2 to TRBJ2-3, with 14 bases that match TRBD2. The CDR3 runs 15 residues. Germline lookup yields CDR1 WSHSY and CDR2 SAAADI. With V trimmed by 7 bases and J by 4 bases, 4 bases remained unmatched.